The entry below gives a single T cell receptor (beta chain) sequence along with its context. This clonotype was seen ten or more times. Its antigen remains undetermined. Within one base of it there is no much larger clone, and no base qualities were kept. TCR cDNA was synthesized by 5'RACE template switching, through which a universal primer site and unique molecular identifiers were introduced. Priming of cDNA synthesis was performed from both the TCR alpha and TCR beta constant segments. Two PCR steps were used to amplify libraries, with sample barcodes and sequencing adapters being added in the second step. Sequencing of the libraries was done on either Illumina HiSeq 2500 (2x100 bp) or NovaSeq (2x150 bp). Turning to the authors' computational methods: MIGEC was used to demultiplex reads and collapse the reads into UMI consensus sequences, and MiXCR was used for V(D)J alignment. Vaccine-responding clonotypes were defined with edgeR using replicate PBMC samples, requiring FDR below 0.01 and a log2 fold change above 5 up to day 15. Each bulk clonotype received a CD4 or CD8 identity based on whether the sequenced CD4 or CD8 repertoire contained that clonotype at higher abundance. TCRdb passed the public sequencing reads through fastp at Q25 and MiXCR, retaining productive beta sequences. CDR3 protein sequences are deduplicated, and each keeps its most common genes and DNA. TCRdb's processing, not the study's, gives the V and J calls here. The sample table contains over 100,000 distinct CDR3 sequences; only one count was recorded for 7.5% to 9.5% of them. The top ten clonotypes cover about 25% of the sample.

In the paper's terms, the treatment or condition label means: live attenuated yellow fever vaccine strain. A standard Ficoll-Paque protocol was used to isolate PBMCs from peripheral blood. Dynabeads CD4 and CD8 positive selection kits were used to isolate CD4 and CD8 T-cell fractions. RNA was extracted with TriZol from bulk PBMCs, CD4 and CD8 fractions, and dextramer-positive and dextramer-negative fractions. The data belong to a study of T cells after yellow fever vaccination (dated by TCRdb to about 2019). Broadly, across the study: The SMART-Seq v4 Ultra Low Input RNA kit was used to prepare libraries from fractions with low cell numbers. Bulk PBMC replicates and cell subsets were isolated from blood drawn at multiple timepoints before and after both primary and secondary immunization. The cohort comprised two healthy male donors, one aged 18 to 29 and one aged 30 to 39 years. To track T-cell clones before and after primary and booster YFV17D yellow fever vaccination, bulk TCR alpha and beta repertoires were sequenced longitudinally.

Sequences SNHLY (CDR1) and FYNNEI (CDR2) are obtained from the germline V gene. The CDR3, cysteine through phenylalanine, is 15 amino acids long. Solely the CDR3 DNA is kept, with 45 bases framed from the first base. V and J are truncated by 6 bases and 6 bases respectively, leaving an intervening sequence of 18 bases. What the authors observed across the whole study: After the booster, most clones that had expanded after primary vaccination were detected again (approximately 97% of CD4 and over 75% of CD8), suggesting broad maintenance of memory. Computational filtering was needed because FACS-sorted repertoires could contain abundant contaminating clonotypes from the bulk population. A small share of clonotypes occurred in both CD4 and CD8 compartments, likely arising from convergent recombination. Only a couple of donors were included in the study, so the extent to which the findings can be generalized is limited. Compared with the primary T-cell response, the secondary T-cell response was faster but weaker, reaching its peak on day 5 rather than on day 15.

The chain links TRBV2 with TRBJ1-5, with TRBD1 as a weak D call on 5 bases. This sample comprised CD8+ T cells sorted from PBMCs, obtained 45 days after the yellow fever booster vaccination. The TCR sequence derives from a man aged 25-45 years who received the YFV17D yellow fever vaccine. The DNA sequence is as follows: TGTGCCAGCAGACGGGGTTCGGCAGGGAGTCAGCCCCAGCATTTT. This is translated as CASRRGSAGSQPQHF.